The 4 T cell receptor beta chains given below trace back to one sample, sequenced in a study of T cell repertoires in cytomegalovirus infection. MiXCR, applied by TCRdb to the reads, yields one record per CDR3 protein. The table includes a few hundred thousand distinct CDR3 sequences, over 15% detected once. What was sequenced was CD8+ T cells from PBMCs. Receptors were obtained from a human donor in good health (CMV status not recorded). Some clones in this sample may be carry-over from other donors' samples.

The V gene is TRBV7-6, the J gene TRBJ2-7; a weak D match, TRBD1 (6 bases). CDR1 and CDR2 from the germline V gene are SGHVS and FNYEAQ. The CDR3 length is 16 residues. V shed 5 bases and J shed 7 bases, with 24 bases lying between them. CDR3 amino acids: CASSPSAAGDEREQYF. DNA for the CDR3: TGTGCCAGCAGCCCTTCGGCGGCAGGGGACGAGAGGGAGCAGTACTTC. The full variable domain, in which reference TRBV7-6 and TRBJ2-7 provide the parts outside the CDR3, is GAGVSQSPRYKVTKRGQDVALRCDPISGHVSLYWYRQALGQGPEFLTYFNYEAQQDKSGLPNDRFSAERPEGSISTLTIQRTEQRDSAMYRCASSPSAAGDEREQYFGPGTRLTVT.

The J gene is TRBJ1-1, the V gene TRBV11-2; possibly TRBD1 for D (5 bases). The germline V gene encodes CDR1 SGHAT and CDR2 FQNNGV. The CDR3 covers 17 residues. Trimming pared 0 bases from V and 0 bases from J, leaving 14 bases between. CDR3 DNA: TGTGCCAGCAGCTTAGATCCGGCCGGGGGACTGAACACTGAAGCTTTCTTT. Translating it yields CASSLDPAGGLNTEAFF.

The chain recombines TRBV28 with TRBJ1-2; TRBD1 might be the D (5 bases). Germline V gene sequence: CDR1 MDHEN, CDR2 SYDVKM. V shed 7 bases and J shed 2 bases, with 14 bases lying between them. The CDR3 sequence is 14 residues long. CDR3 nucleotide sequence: TGTGCCAGCACACCCCTCGGGGACAACTATGGCTACACCTTC. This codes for CASTPLGDNYGYTF.

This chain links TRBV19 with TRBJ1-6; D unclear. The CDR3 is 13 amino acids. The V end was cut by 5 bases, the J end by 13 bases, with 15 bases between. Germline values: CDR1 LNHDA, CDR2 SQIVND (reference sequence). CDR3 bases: TGTGCCAGTAGTCTACTCGGTCGAGGGCCCCTCCACTTT. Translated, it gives CASSLLGRGPLHF.